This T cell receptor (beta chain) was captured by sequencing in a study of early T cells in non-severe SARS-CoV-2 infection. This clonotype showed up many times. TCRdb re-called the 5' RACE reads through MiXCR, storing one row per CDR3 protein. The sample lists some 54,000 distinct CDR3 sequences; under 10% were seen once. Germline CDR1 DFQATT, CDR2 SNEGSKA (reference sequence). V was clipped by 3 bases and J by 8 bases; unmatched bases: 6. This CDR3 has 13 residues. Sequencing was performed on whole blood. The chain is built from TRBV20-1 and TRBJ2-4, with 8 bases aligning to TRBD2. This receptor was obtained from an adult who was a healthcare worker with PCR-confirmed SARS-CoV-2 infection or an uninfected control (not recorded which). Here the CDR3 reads CSASGTSQHIQYF. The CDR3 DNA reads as TGCAGTGCTAGCGGGACTAGTCAACACATTCAGTACTTC.